One T cell receptor beta chain is described in this entry. The antigen remains undetermined. The sample is drawn from a study of OX40 agonist ivuxolimab in advanced cancers. Study background: People who had prior anti-PD-1, anti-PD-L1 or anti-CTLA-4 therapy could take part, and around 39% had some.

No patient had autoimmune disease or received systemic immunosuppression. TCRdb's copy holds only in-frame clones and misses some; the assay was immunoSEQ multiplex PCR. The table lists 50,000 to 80,000 clones, under 95% of them singletons. Study-wide points: The study found among the lowest clonal expansion in partial responders at 0.1-3.0 mg/kg.

The CDR3 spans 15 residues. Looked up from germline, CDR1 is SGHTA and CDR2 is FQGNSA. Deletions cut 4 bases from V and 1 base from J, with 14 bases between. Specimen: CD4+ or CD8+ T cells sorted from blood, collected in a trial of the OX40 agonist ivuxolimab. The J gene is TRBJ2-7, the V gene TRBV7-2, with D tentatively TRBD2 (5 bases). The origin of this receptor is an adult with an advanced solid tumor such as melanoma, head and neck, liver or kidney cancer. The CDR3 is CASSSHGGGSYEQYF. CDR3 DNA sequence: TGTGCCAGCAGCTCCCATGGAGGCGGTTCCTACGAGCAGTACTTC.